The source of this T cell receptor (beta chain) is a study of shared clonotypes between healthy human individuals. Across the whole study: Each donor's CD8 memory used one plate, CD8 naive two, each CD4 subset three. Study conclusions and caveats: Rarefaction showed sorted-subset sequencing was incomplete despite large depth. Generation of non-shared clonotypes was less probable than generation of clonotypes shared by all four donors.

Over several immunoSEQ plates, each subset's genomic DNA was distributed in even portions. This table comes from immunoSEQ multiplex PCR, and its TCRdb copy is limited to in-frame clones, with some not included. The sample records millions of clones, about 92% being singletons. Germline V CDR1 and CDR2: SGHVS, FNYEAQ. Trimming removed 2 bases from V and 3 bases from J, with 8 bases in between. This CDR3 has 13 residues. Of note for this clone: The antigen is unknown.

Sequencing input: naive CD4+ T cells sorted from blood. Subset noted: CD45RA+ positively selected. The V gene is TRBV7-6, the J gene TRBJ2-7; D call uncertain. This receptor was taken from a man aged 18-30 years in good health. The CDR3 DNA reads TGTGCCAGCAGCTTACAGGACCACTACGAGCAGTACTTC. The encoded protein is CASSLQDHYEQYF. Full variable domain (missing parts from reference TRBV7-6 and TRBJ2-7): GAGVSQSPRYKVTKRGQDVALRCDPISGHVSLYWYRQALGQGPEFLTYFNYEAQQDKSGLPNDRFSAERPEGSISTLTIQRTEQRDSAMYRCASSLQDHYEQYFGPGTRLTVT.